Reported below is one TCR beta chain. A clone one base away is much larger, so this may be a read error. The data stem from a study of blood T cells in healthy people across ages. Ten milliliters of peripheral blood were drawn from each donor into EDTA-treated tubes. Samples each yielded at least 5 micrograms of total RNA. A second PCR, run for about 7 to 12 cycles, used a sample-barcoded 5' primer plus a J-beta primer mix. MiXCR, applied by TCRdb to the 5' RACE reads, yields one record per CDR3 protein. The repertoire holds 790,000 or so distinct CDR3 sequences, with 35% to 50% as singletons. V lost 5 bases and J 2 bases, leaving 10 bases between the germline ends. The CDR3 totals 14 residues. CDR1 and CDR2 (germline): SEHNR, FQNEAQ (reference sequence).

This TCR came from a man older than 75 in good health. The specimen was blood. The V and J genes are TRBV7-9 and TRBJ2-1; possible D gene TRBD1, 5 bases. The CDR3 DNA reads TGTGCCAGCAGCGACGACAGTCCCTACAATGAGCAGTTCTTC. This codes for CASSDDSPYNEQFF.